This T cell receptor beta chain was documented in a study of monozygotic twins with inflammatory bowel disease. This CDR3 comprises 13 residues. Germline loops: CDR1 SNHLY, CDR2 FYNNEI. Reprocessing the 5' RACE reads, TCRdb reports a single entry for every CDR3 protein and omits DNA. The repertoire table contains about 110,000 distinct CDR3 sequences. This sequence joins TRBV2 and TRBJ2-7; TCRdb gives TRBD2 as the D gene, but with no DNA this cannot be confirmed. Material for sequencing was blood. The clonotype was recovered from a human donor with ulcerative colitis or Crohn's disease, or a healthy co-twin of an affected twin (not recorded which). CDR3 region: CASSPIREGEQYF.